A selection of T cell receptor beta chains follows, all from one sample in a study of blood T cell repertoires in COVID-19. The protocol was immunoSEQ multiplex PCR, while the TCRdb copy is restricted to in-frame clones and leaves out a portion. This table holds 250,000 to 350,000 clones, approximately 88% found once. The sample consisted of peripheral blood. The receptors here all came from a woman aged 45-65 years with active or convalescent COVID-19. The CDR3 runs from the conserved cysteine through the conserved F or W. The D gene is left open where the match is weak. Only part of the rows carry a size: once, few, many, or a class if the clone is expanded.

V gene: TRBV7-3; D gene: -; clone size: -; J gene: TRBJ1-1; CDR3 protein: CASSSGIRDTEAFF; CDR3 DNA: TGTGCCAGCAGCTCCGGCATTCGGGACACTGAAGCTTTCTTT
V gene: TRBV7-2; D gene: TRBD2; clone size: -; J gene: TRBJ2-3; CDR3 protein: CASTTGGPADTQYF; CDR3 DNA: TGTGCCAGCACGACGGGGGGGCCTGCAGATACGCAGTATTTT
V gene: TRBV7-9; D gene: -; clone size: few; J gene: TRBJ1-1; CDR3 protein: CASSYYKNTEAFF; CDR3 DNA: TGTGCCAGCAGCTACTACAAGAACACTGAAGCTTTCTTT
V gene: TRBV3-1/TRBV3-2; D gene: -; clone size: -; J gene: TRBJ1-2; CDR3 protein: CASSQDRPKGDYGYTF; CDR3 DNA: TGTGCCAGCAGCCAAGATCGCCCGAAGGGGGACTATGGCTACACCTTC
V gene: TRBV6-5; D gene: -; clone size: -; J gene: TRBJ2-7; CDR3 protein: CASSYSRSSYEQYF; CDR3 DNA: TGTGCCAGCAGTTACTCGAGAAGTTCCTACGAGCAGTACTTC
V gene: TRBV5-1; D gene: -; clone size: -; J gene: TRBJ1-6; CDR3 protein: CASSPLGYSDSPLHF; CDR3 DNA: TGCGCCAGCAGCCCGCTTGGGTACAGTGATTCACCCCTCCACTTT
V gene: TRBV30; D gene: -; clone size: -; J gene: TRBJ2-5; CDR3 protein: CAWSGETQYF; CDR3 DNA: TGTGCCTGGTCGGGGGAGACCCAGTACTTC
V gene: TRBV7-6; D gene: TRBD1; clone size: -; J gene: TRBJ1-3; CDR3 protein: CASSFFGQATGNTIYF; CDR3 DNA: TGTGCCAGCAGCTTTTTTGGACAGGCTACAGGGAACACCATATATTTT
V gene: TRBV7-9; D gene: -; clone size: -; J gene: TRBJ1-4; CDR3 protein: CASSLSQNNEKLFF; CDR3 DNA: TGTGCCAGCAGCTTATCCCAGAATAATGAAAAACTGTTTTTT
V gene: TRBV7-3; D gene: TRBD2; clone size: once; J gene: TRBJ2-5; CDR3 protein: CASSRDPGGETQYF; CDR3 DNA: TGTGCCAGCAGCCGGGACCCGGGGGGGGAGACCCAGTACTTC
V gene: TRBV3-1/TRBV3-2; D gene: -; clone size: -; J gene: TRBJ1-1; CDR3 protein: CASSQGQGLMNTEAFF; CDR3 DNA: TGTGCCAGCAGCCAAGGCCAGGGCCTGATGAACACTGAAGCTTTCTTT
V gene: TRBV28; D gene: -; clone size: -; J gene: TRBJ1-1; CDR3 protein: CASIASVIGGPTEAFF; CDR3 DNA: TGTGCCAGCATCGCGTCGGTTATAGGGGGACCCACTGAAGCTTTCTTT
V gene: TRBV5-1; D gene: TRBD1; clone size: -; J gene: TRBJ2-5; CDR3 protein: CASSGTGGNGETQYF; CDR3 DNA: TGCGCCAGCAGCGGAACAGGGGGCAATGGGGAGACCCAGTACTTC
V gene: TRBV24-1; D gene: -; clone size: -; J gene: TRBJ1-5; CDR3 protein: CATSDQTGGNQPQHF; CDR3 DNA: TGTGCCACCAGTGACCAGACAGGAGGTAATCAGCCCCAGCATTTT
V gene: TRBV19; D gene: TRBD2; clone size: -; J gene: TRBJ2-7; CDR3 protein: CASSTTTSGKTYEQYF; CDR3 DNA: TGTGCCAGTAGTACTACGACTAGCGGGAAGACCTACGAGCAGTACTTC
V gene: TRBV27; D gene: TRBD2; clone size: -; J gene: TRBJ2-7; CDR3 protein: CASSFQAGGEQYF; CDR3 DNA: TGTGCCAGCAGTTTCCAAGCGGGAGGCGAGCAGTACTTC
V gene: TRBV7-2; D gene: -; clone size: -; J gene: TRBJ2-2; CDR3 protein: CASSRGGSTNTGELFF; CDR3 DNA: TGTGCCAGCAGCCGTGGGGGGTCCACGAACACCGGGGAGCTGTTTTTT
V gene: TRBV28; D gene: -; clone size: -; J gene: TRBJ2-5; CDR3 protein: CASTPDILQETQYF; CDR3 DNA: TGTGCCAGCACCCCGGACATCCTCCAAGAGACCCAGTACTTC
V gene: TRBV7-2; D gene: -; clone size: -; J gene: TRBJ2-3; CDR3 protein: CASSLIGGADTQYF; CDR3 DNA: TGTGCCAGCAGCTTAATAGGGGGGGCAGATACGCAGTATTTT
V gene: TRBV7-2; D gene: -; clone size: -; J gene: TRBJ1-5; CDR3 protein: CASSSGGVGNQPQHF; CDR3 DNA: TGTGCCAGCAGCTCCGGAGGGGTAGGCAATCAGCCCCAGCATTTT
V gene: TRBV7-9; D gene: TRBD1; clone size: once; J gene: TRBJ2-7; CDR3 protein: CASSSLTGELSREQYF; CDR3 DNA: TGTGCCAGCAGCTCCCTGACAGGGGAGTTGTCGCGGGAGCAGTACTTC
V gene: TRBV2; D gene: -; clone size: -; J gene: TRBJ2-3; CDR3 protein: CASMMGGPADTQYF; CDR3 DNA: TGTGCCAGCATGATGGGGGGGCCGGCAGATACGCAGTATTTT
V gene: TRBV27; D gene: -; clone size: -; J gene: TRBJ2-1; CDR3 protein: CASSFGAFNNEQFF; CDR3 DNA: TGTGCCAGCAGTTTTGGAGCCTTTAACAATGAGCAGTTCTTC
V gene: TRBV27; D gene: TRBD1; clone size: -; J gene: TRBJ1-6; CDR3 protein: CASSPTGWENSPLHF; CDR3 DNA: TGTGCCAGCAGTCCGACAGGGTGGGAAAATTCACCCCTCCACTTT
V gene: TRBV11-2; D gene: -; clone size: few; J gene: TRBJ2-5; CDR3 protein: CASSPEDYFRQETQYF; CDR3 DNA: TGTGCCAGCAGCCCAGAGGACTATTTCCGACAAGAGACCCAGTACTTC
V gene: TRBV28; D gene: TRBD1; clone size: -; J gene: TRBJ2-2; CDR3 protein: CASSRSRQGNTGELFF; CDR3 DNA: TGTGCCAGCAGTCGGTCCCGACAGGGTAACACCGGGGAGCTGTTTTTT
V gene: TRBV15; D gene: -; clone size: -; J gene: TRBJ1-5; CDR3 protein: CATSRDSGSGNQPQHF; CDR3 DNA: TGTGCCACCAGCAGAGATTCGGGGTCTGGCAATCAGCCCCAGCATTTT
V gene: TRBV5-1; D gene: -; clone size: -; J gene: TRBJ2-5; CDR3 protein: CASSLNLQETQYF; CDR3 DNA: TGCGCCAGCAGCTTGAACTTGCAAGAGACCCAGTACTTC
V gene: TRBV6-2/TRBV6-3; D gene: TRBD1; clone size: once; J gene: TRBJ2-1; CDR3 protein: CASSLDRGAYNEQFF; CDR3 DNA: TGTGCCAGCAGCCTGGACAGGGGCGCCTACAATGAGCAGTTCTTC
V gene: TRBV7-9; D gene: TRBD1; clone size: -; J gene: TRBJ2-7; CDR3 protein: CASSLAGGTGYSYEQYF; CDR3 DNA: TGTGCCAGCAGCTTAGCCGGAGGGACAGGGTACTCCTACGAGCAGTACTTC
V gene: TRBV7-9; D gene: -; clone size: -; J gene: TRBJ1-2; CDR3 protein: CASSQDIVDGYTF; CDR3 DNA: TGTGCCAGCAGCCAGGATATCGTGGATGGCTACACCTTC
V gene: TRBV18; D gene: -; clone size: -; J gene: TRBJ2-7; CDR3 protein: CASAVATPSYEQYF; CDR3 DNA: TGTGCCAGCGCCGTAGCGACACCCTCCTACGAGCAGTACTTC
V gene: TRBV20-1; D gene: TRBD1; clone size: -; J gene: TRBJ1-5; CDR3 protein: CSASSGTGRGGNQPQHF; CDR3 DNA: TGCAGTGCTAGTTCCGGGACAGGGCGAGGAGGGAATCAGCCCCAGCATTTT
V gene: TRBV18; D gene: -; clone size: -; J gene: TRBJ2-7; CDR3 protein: CASSFSGVPNYEQYF; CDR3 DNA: TGTGCCAGCTCCTTCTCGGGGGTCCCCAATTACGAGCAGTACTTC
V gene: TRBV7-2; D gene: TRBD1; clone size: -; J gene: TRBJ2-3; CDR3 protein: CASSLAPDRGTDTQYF; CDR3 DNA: TGTGCCAGCAGCTTAGCGCCAGACAGGGGCACAGATACGCAGTATTTT